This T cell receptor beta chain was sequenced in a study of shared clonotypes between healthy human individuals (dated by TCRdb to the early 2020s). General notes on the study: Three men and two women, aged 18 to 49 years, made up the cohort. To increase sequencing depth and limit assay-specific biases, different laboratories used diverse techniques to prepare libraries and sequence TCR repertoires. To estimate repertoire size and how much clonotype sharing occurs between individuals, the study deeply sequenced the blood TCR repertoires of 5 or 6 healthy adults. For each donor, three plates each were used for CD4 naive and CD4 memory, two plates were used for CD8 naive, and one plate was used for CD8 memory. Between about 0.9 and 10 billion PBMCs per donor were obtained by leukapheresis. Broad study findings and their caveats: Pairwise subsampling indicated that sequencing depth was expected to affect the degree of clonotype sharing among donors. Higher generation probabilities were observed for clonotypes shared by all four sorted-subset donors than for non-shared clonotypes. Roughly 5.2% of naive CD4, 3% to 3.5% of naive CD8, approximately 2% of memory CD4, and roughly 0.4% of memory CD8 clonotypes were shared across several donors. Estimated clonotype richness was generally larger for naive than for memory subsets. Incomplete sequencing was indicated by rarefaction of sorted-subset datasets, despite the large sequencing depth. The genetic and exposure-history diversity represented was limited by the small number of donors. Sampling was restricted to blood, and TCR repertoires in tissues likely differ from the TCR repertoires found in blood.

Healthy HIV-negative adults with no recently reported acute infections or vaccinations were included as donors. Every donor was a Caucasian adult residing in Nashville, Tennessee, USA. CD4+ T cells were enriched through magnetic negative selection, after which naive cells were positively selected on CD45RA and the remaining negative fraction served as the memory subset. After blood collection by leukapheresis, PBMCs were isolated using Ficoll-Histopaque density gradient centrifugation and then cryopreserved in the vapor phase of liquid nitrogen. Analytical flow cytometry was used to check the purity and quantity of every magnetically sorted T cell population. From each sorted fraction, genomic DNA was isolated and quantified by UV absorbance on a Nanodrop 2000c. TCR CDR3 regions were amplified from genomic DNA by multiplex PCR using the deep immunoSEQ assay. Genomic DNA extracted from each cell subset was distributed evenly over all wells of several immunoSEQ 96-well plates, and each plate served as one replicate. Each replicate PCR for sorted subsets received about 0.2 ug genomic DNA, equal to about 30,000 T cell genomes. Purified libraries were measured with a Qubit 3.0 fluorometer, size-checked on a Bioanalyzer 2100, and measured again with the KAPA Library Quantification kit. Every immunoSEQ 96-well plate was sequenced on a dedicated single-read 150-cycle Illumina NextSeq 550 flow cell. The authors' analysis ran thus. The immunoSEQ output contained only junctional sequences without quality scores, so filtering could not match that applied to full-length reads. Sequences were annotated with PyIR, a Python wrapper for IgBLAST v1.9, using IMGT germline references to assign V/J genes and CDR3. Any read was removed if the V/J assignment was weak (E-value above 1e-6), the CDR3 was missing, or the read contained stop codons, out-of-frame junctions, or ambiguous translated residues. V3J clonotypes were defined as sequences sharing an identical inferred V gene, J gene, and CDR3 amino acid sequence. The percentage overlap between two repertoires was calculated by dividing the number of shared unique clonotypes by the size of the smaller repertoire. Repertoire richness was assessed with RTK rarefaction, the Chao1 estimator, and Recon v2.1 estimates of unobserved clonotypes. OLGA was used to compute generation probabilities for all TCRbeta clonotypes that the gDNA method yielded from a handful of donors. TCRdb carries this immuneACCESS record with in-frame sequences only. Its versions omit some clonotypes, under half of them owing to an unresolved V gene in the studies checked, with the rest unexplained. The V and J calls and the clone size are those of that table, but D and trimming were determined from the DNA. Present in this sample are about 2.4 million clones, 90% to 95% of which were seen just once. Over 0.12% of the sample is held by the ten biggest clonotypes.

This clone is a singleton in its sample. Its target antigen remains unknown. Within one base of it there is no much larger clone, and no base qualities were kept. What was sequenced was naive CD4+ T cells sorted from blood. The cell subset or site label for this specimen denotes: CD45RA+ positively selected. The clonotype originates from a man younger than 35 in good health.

The nucleotides are TGTGCCAGCAGGTCAATCAGCGGGAGGACCGGGAATGAGCAGTTCTTC. Translated, this gives CASRSISGRTGNEQFF. This receptor chain uses TRBV11-2 and TRBJ2-1; a stretch of 9 junction bases matches TRBD2. The V end gives up 6 bases and the J end 7 bases, leaving 13 bases in the junction not matched to a gene. The CDR3 runs 16 amino acids, cysteine and phenylalanine included. Only the CDR3 DNA stays, 48 bases, in frame from base 1. Based on the germline V gene, the CDR1 and CDR2 sequences are SGHAT and FQNNGV.